This T cell receptor (beta chain) is drawn from a study of blood T cell repertoires in COVID-19. The CDR3 covers 16 residues. V dropped 5 bases and J dropped 4; count of bases not matched to a gene: 6. Per the germline V gene, CDR1 is LNHDA and CDR2 is SQIVND (reference sequence). Sequenced by immunoSEQ multiplex PCR; TCRdb stores in-frame clones only, minus some. The table lists some 250,000 clones, over 85% of them singletons. Sequencing input: PBMCs or T cells enriched from blood (not recorded which). The rearrangement uses TRBV19 and TRBJ2-5, with TRBD2 matching over 14 bases. The source is a woman aged 30 to 39 with acute COVID-19. The CDR3 protein is CASSSGLAGGIETQYF. CDR3 coding DNA: TGTGCCAGTAGTTCAGGACTAGCGGGGGGAATAGAGACCCAGTACTTC.